This T cell receptor beta chain comes out of a study of PD-1 blockade in classical Hodgkin lymphoma. Study-level findings and limits: Exclusion was applied to patients who started nivolumab under 1 year after ASCT.

Trimming left V 10 bases short and J 3 bases short, with 9 bases between. CDR3 size: 12 residues. CDR1 and CDR2 (germline): MNHNY, SVGAGI (reference sequence). Of note for this clone: Its target is unknown.

The data were produced by immunoSEQ multiplex PCR, yet TCRdb's version contains in-frame clones alone and is incomplete. The sample contains about 46,000 clones, around 80% of which appear only once. All the patients suffered relapse after autologous stem cell transplantation, and brentuximab vedotin exposure differed. This specimen was peripheral blood mononuclear cells (PBMCs), taken before the second cycle of nivolumab. This receptor was taken from a human donor with classical Hodgkin lymphoma. The chain recombines TRBV6-6 with TRBJ1-4; no clear D. The CDR3 DNA is TGTGCCACTTCATTATCTAATGAAAAACTGTTTTTT. Translated: CATSLSNEKLFF.